The T cell receptor (beta chain) under discussion was sequenced for a study of Ad26.COV2.S vaccination and SARS-CoV-2 variants. Germline CDR1 reads LGHDT; CDR2 reads YNNKEL (reference sequence). The CDR3 totals 14 residues. The trim removed 4 bases at V and 9 bases at J, leaving 5 bases unmatched. Treatment defined: around 19 received Ad26.COV2.S at low or high dose, single or two shots; 5 received placebo; per-sample allocation not given. The samples were gathered on day 63 after the first injection of vaccine or placebo. Clones were sequenced by immunoSEQ multiplex PCR, and TCRdb holds only the in-frame ones, with some missing. The sample lists 300,000 to 500,000 clones, about 85% seen once, with 3.5% in the top ten. This clone was seen only once.

This sequence joins TRBV3-1 (or the pseudogene TRBV3-2) and TRBJ1-6; 8 positions match TRBD1. This sample comprised peripheral blood, obtained in a trial of Ad26.COV2.S vaccine versus placebo. This clonotype was sampled from a person between 18 and 59 years old who received the Ad26.COV2.S COVID-19 vaccine or a placebo. The CDR3 protein is CASSRGQGVSPLHF. In nucleotides, the CDR3 is TGTGCCAGCAGCCGAGGACAGGGAGTTTCACCCCTCCACTTT.